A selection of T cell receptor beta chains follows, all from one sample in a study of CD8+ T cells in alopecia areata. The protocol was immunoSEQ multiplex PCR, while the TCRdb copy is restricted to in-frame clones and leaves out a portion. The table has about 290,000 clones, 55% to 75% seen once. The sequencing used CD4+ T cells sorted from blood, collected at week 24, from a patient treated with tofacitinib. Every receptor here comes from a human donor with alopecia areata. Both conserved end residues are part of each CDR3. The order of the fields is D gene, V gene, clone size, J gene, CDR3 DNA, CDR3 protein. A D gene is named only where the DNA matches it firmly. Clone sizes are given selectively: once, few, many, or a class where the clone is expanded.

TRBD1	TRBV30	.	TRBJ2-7	TGTGCCTGGACTAGGGGGCCATACGAGCAGTACTTC	CAWTRGPYEQYF
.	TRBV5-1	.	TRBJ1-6	TGCGCCAGCAGCTTGGTAGGGGAGAATTCACCCCTCCACTTT	CASSLVGENSPLHF
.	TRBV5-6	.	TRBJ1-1	TGTGCCAGCAGCGAGTGGGGAACCCAGTACAGGGCCCATGAAGCTTTCTTT	CASSEWGTQYRAHEAFF
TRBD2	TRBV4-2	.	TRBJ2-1	TGTGCCAGCAGCCAAGGGGCTAGCGGGGAAAATGAGCAGTTCTTC	CASSQGASGENEQFF
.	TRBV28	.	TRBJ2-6	TGTGCCAGCAGTTTATTAGCGAGGGGGAGTTCAAGGGCCAACGTCCTGACTTTC	CASSLLARGSSRANVLTF
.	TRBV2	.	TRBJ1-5	TGTGCCAGCAGTACAGGGCTCTGGGACAATCAGCCCCAGCATTTT	CASSTGLWDNQPQHF
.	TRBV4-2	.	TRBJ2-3	TGTGCCAGCAGCACCAGCGGTTGGGCCACAGATACGCAGTATTTT	CASSTSGWATDTQYF
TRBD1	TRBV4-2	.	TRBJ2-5	TGTGCCAGCAGCCAAGATGGGACAGTTCAAGAGACCCAGTACTTC	CASSQDGTVQETQYF
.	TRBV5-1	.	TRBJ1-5	TGCGCCAGCAGCTTGGCCCCCAATCAGCCCCAGCATTTT	CASSLAPNQPQHF
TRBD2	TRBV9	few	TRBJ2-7	TGTGCCAGCAGCCCGTTAGCGGGGGCCATTAGGGAGCAGTACTTC	CASSPLAGAIREQYF
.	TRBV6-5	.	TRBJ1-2	TGTGCCAGCAGACTACAGGGATCGAGTGGCTACACCTTC	CASRLQGSSGYTF
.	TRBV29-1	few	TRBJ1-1	TGCAGCGTTGTTGCAGGGGAGGGCACTGAAGCTTTCTTT	CSVVAGEGTEAFF
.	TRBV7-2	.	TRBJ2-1	TGTGCCAGCAGCTTACTGGCCCTGAGATACAATGAGCAGTTCTTC	CASSLLALRYNEQFF
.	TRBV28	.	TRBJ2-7	TGTGCCAGCAGTTCCCTCTGGCAGGGCTCGGGGGAGCAGTACTTC	CASSSLWQGSGEQYF
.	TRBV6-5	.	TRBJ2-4	TGTGCCAGCGATGACAGAGGAAACATTCAGTACTTC	CASDDRGNIQYF
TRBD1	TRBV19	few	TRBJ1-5	TGTGCCAGTAGTATCACAGGGGCGGGTCAGCCCCAGCATTTT	CASSITGAGQPQHF
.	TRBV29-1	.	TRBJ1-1	TGCAGCGTCCCCTCGGACCCTTCGAACACTGAAGCTTTCTTT	CSVPSDPSNTEAFF
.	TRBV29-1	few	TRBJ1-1	TGCAGCGTTGGGTGGGGCACGTCTGAAGCTTTCTTT	CSVGWGTSEAFF
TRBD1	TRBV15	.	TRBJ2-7	TGTGCCACCAGCAGGGGGACAGGGGGCTACGAGCAGTACTTC	CATSRGTGGYEQYF
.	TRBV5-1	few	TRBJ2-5	TGCGCCAGCAGCCGACCCCAAGAGACCCAGTACTTC	CASSRPQETQYF
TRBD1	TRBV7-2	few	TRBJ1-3	TGTGCCAGCAGTCCGAACAGGGGTTCTGGAAACACCATATATTTT	CASSPNRGSGNTIYF
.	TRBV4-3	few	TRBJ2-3	TGCGCCAGCAGCCAAGATTTGGCAGCCGATACGCAGTATTTT	CASSQDLAADTQYF
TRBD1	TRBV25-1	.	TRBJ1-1	TGTGCCAGCAGTGGGACAGGTTACCGGTCTTTCTTT	CASSGTGYRSFF
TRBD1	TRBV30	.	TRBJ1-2	TGTGCCTGGAGTGGGGGCACAGGGGGTAGCAACTATGGCTACACCTTC	CAWSGGTGGSNYGYTF
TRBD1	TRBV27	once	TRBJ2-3	TGTGCCAGCAGTACCCACAGGGGCGGTGATACGCAGTATTTT	CASSTHRGGDTQYF
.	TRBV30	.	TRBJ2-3	TGTGCCTGGAGTGTATCGGGCCGGCATACGCAGTATTTT	CAWSVSGRHTQYF
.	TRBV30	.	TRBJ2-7	TGTGCCTGGAGAATGACGGGCGGCCTTACCCCTTACGAGCAGTACTTC	CAWRMTGGLTPYEQYF
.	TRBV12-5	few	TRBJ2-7	TGTGCTAGTGGCAAAGTCATCCCACTACCCTACGAGCAGTACTTC	CASGKVIPLPYEQYF
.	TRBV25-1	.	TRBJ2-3	TGTGCCAGCAGTGAATATGCTTTGGGGGCAGATACGCAGTATTTT	CASSEYALGADTQYF
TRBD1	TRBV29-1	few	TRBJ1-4	TGCAGCGCGACCAGCGACAGGGAGGAGGTGAATGAAAAACTGTTTTTT	CSATSDREEVNEKLFF
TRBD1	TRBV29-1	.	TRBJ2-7	TGCAGCGTTGAATTACAGGGGACCTACGAGCAGTACTTC	CSVELQGTYEQYF
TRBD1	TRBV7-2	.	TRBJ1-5	TGTGCCAGCAGCCCACGGACAGGGAATCAGCCCCAGCATTTT	CASSPRTGNQPQHF
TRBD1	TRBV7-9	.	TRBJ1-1	TGTGCCAGCCGGTGGACAGGGGGCAACACTGAAGCTTTCTTT	CASRWTGGNTEAFF
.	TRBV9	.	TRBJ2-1	TGTGCCAGCAGCAGTCGGGGGGCCGGGATCAATGAGCAGTTCTTC	CASSSRGAGINEQFF
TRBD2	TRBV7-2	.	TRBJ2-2	TGTGCCAGCAGCCAAAGCGGGGGGGCCTACGCCGGGGAGCTGTTTTTT	CASSQSGGAYAGELFF
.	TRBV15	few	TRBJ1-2	TGTGCCACCAGCAGAGTTTCGAGTGGCTACACCTTC	CATSRVSSGYTF
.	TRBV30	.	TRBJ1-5	TGTGCCTGGAGTGTTAAGGGCTCAGGGGCTGGTCAGCCCCAGCATTTT	CAWSVKGSGAGQPQHF
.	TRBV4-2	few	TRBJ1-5	TGTGCCAGCAGCCAAGAGCGTGCCGGGGGAGGGAGCAATCAGCCCCAGCATTTT	CASSQERAGGGSNQPQHF
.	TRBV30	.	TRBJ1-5	TGTGCCTGGAGTAGGGGGTATCAGCCCCAGCATTTT	CAWSRGYQPQHF
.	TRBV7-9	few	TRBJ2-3	TGTGCCAGCAGCGATATTGGCACAGATACGCAGTATTTT	CASSDIGTDTQYF
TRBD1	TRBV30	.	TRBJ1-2	TGTGCCTACCGGGGACAGGCTAACTATGGCTACACCTTC	CAYRGQANYGYTF
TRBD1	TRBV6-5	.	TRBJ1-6	TGTGCCAGTAGAAGACAGGGTGGTTCACCCCTCCACTTT	CASRRQGGSPLHF
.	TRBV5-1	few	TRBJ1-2	TGCGCCAGCAGCCGGTCGCAGGTGAACTATGGCTACACCTTC	CASSRSQVNYGYTF
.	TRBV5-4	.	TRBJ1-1	TGTGCCAGCGCCGGGGCGGTGAACACTGAAGCTTTCTTT	CASAGAVNTEAFF
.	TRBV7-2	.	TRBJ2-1	TGTGCCAGCAGCTTAGGGATTCTCTGGACTGGCAACAATGAGCAGTTCTTC	CASSLGILWTGNNEQFF
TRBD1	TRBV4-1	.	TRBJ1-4	TGCGCCAGCAGCCAAGCACCGGGACAGTTAAATGAAAAACTGTTTTTT	CASSQAPGQLNEKLFF
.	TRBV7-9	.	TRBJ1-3	TGTGCCAGCAGCTTAGTGACGGGAAACACCATATATTTT	CASSLVTGNTIYF
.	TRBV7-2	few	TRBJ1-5	TGTGCCAGCAGCCGGACGGCTTATAGCAATCAGCCCCAGCATTTT	CASSRTAYSNQPQHF
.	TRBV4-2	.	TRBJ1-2	TGTGCCAGCAGCCAATCGAACAGAGACAACTATGGCTACACCTTC	CASSQSNRDNYGYTF
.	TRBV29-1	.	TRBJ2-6	TGCAGCGTCTATACAGGGTCTGGGGCCAACGTCCTGACTTTC	CSVYTGSGANVLTF
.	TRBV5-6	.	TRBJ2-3	TGTGCCAGCAGCTCGCTCCACGCAGATACGCAGTATTTT	CASSSLHADTQYF
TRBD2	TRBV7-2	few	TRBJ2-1	TGTGCCAGCAGCTGGATACCCTCCGGGGGGGTGATCTCCTACAATGAGCAGTTCTTC	CASSWIPSGGVISYNEQFF